The clone carrying this TCR beta chain was counted at least ten times. These data originate in a study of T cells in Graves' hyperthyroidism and ophthalmopathy. The trim removed 5 bases at V and 3 bases at J, leaving 12 bases unmatched. The CDR3 consists of 16 residues. Germline V gene data show CDR1 as SEHNR and CDR2 as FQNEAQ (reference sequence). Amplification of TCR beta CDR3 regions was performed using RNA transcripts as template. When the TCR CDR3 underwent first-round RT-PCR, the HTBI primer set was used. One entry per CDR3 protein, called by TCRdb with MiXCR from the multiplex PCR reads. The sample has roughly 500,000 distinct CDR3 sequences; around 24% are singletons.

The chain is built from TRBV7-9 and TRBJ2-5; 7 bases are shared with TRBD1. The sequencing input was blood. The origin of this receptor is a woman aged 30 to 39 with Graves' ophthalmopathy. The CDR3 spells CASSHLPTGKEETQYF. The CDR3 coding sequence is TGTGCCAGCAGCCACCTCCCGACAGGGAAAGAAGAGACCCAGTACTTC.